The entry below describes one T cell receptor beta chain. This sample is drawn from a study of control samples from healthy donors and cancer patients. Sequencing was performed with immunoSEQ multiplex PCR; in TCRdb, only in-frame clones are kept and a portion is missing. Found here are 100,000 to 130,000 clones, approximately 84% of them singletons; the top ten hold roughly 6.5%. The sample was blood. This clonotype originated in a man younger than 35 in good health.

The CDR3: CASSPRDRSEAFF. CDR3 sequence (DNA): TGTGCCAGCAGCCCCCGAGATAGGTCTGAAGCTTTCTTT. J is TRBJ1-1 and V is TRBV7-2, with unresolved D. Germline V lookup: CDR1 SGHTA, CDR2 FQGNSA. The V gene lost 5 bases and the J gene lost 6 bases, with 13 bases spanning the gap. The CDR3 totals 13 residues.